These T cell receptor beta chains were read from a single sample in a study of human T cells and chemical hapten exposure. One entry per CDR3 protein results from TCRdb running MiXCR on the RACE reads. The sample carries tens of thousands of distinct CDR3 sequences, about 10% recorded once. Sequenced here: whole blood, sampled in connection with sensitization to the hapten diphenylcyclopropenone (DPC). These receptors came from a woman aged 60-70 years with alopecia areata. Some clones in this sample may be carry-over from other donors' samples. The CDR3 runs from the conserved cysteine through the conserved F or W. The D gene is left open where the match is weak. Rows may omit the clone size; those that give it use once, few, many or a size class.

CASNYRSLNTEAFF	TGTGCCAGCAATTACCGCAGCTTGAACACTGAAGCTTTCTTT	TRBV7-2	TRBJ1-1	.	.
CSARDWRGADQETQYF	TGCAGTGCTAGAGATTGGAGGGGGGCAGACCAAGAGACCCAGTACTTC	TRBV20-1	TRBJ2-5	.	.
CASSLGLAEFTDTQYF	TGCGCCAGCAGCTTGGGGCTAGCGGAGTTCACAGATACGCAGTATTTT	TRBV5-1	TRBJ2-3	.	TRBD2
CASSLQGGTDTQYF	TGTGCCAGCAGTCTACAGGGAGGCACAGATACGCAGTATTTT	TRBV6-6	TRBJ2-3	many	.
CASSDRDGLYGYTF	TGTGCCAGCAGTGACAGGGACGGCCTCTATGGCTACACCTTC	TRBV6-5	TRBJ1-2	few	TRBD1
CASSFGQGLYGYTF	TGCGCCAGCAGCTTCGGACAGGGACTCTATGGCTACACCTTC	TRBV5-1	TRBJ1-2	many	TRBD1
CASSQYPPGQNQETQYF	TGCGCCAGCAGCCAATACCCACCAGGGCAGAACCAAGAGACCCAGTACTTC	TRBV4-1	TRBJ2-5	.	.
CASSLRTGGMNTEAFF	TGTGCCAGCAGCCTCAGGACAGGGGGGATGAACACTGAAGCTTTCTTT	TRBV3-1	TRBJ1-1	many	TRBD1
CARGLDTQYF	TGTGCCAGGGGGCTCGATACGCAGTATTTT	TRBV2	TRBJ2-3	few	.
CASSETGLNEQFF	TGCGCCAGCAGTGAGACGGGACTCAATGAGCAGTTCTTC	TRBV10-1	TRBJ2-1	few	.
CASSPQNPTSWADTQYF	TGTGCCAGCAGCCCCCAGAACCCGACTAGCTGGGCGGATACGCAGTATTTT	TRBV12-3/TRBV12-4	TRBJ2-3	many	TRBD2
CASSLGILNTEAFF	TGTGCCAGCAGCCTCGGGATCCTGAACACTGAAGCTTTCTTT	TRBV7-3	TRBJ1-1	many	.
CAISGQGTETQYF	TGTGCCATCAGTGGGCAGGGTACAGAGACCCAGTACTTC	TRBV10-3	TRBJ2-5	many	.
CSARDPSGGGRSYEQYF	TGCAGTGCTAGAGATCCGTCTGGCGGGGGCCGCTCCTACGAGCAGTACTTC	TRBV20-1	TRBJ2-7	.	.
CSATPTGYTGELFF	TGCAGTGCGACTCCGACAGGGTACACCGGGGAGCTGTTTTTT	TRBV20-1	TRBJ2-2	many	TRBD1
CASSPAGQVNTEAFF	TGTGCCAGCAGTCCCGCAGGACAGGTGAACACTGAAGCTTTCTTT	TRBV6-5	TRBJ1-1	few	TRBD1
CSVGQPPYEQYF	TGCAGCGTGGGACAACCGCCCTACGAGCAGTACTTC	TRBV29-1	TRBJ2-7	.	.
CASSLEGGSYNEQFF	TGTGCCAGCAGCTTAGAGGGCGGCTCCTACAATGAGCAGTTCTTC	TRBV7-6	TRBJ2-1	few	.
CASSLVTGVSEQFF	TGTGCCAGCAGCCTGGTCACAGGGGTAAGCGAGCAGTTCTTC	TRBV27	TRBJ2-1	.	TRBD1
CASSQEGTGGEKLFF	TGCGCCAGCAGTCAAGAGGGGACAGGGGGCGAAAAACTGTTTTTT	TRBV23-1	TRBJ1-4	few	TRBD1
CASSPGTDEKLFF	TGTGCCAGCAGCCCGGGGACAGATGAAAAACTGTTTTTT	TRBV5-5	TRBJ1-4	.	TRBD1
CASSRLSFADTQYF	TGTGCCAGCAGTCGACTATCTTTCGCAGATACGCAGTATTTT	TRBV12-3/TRBV12-4	TRBJ2-3	few	.
CASSPEPHSGNTIYF	TGTGCCAGCAGCCCCGAACCCCACTCTGGAAACACCATATATTTT	TRBV13	TRBJ1-3	many	.
CASSRWYTGELFF	TGTGCCAGCAGTAGGTGGTACACCGGGGAGCTGTTTTTT	TRBV6-4	TRBJ2-2	.	.
CASSHRQGGFEKLFF	TGTGCCAGCAGCCACCGACAGGGAGGTTTTGAAAAACTGTTTTTT	TRBV13	TRBJ1-4	few	TRBD1